Listed below are T cell receptor beta chains from one sample, sequenced in a study of CD8 T cells in Susac syndrome. TCRdb re-called the immunoSEQ multiplex PCR reads through MiXCR, storing one row per CDR3 protein. Among 120,000 or so distinct CDR3 sequences listed, around 94% were seen once. Sequenced: CD8+ T cells from PBMCs. The receptors were gathered from a human donor with Susac syndrome. Both conserved end residues are part of each CDR3. The D gene is left open where the match is weak. Clone size is given for some rows only: seen once, a few or many times, or a class if the clone is expanded.

D gene | J gene | clone size | V gene | CDR3 protein | CDR3 DNA
TRBD2 | TRBJ2-1 | . | TRBV4-1 | CASSQSGGAYNEQFF | TGCGCCAGCAGCCAGAGCGGGGGGGCCTACAATGAGCAGTTCTTC
TRBD1 | TRBJ1-4 | . | TRBV7-9 | CASSLGQGEGLFF | TGTGCCAGCAGCTTGGGACAGGGTGAAGGACTGTTTTTT
TRBD1 | TRBJ1-5 | . | TRBV24-1 | CATSDSRGPHQPQHF | TGTGCCACCAGCGATTCCAGGGGGCCGCATCAGCCCCAGCATTTT
TRBD1 | TRBJ2-1 | . | TRBV12-3/TRBV12-4 | CASSPDRANEQFF | TGTGCCAGCAGCCCGGACAGGGCAAATGAGCAGTTCTTC
TRBD1 | TRBJ1-1 | . | TRBV27 | CASSSLTGSDTEAFF | TGTGCCAGCAGTTCCTTGACAGGGAGTGACACTGAAGCTTTCTTT
TRBD1 | TRBJ1-5 | . | TRBV13 | CASSWPGQGTLNQPQHF | TGTGCCAGCAGCTGGCCGGGACAGGGGACCTTAAATCAGCCCCAGCATTTT
TRBD2 | TRBJ2-1 | . | TRBV6-2/TRBV6-3 | CASTSGAGDSDEQFF | TGTGCCAGCACATCGGGCGCGGGAGATTCTGATGAGCAGTTCTTC
. | TRBJ1-5 | . | TRBV7-8 | CASSSTGTRQPQHF | TGTGCCAGCAGCTCTACAGGGACACGGCAGCCCCAGCATTTT
TRBD2 | TRBJ2-7 | . | TRBV4-2 | CASSQDATSGSNEQYF | TGTGCCAGCAGCCAAGATGCGACTAGCGGGAGTAACGAGCAGTACTTC
TRBD2 | TRBJ2-7 | . | TRBV20-1 | CSARGSGEGYEQYF | TGCAGTGCTAGAGGTAGCGGGGAGGGCTACGAGCAGTACTTC
TRBD2 | TRBJ2-7 | . | TRBV15 | CATSRLGLAGEQYF | TGTGCCACCAGCAGACTGGGACTAGCGGGCGAGCAGTACTTC
TRBD1 | TRBJ2-1 | once | TRBV4-2 | CASSQDHQGASYNEQFF | TGTGCCAGCAGCCAAGATCATCAGGGGGCTTCCTACAATGAGCAGTTCTTC
. | TRBJ1-2 | . | TRBV6-5 | CASSYGLNYGYTF | TGTGCCAGCAGTTATGGGCTTAACTATGGCTACACCTTC
TRBD2 | TRBJ2-5 | . | TRBV7-9 | CASRGGAEETQYF | TGTGCCTCCCGCGGGGGGGCGGAAGAGACCCAGTACTTC
TRBD1 | TRBJ1-6 | . | TRBV7-8 | CASSLEGPGQYNSPLHF | TGTGCCAGCAGCTTAGAGGGGCCGGGACAGTATAATTCACCCCTCCACTTT
. | TRBJ2-2 | . | TRBV12-3/TRBV12-4 | CASGGTGELFF | TGTGCCAGCGGGGGGACCGGGGAGCTGTTTTTT
TRBD1 | TRBJ1-5 | . | TRBV5-1 | CASSLTGDRNQPQHF | TGCGCCAGCAGCTTGACCGGGGACAGAAATCAGCCCCAGCATTTT
. | TRBJ2-7 | . | TRBV12-3/TRBV12-4 | CASSPGVYEQYF | TGTGCCAGCAGCCCCGGTGTCTACGAGCAGTACTTC
. | TRBJ2-7 | . | TRBV7-9 | CASSFWQQREQYF | TGTGCCAGCAGCTTCTGGCAGCAACGCGAGCAGTACTTC
. | TRBJ2-3 | . | TRBV30 | CAWREGGTDTQYF | TGTGCCTGGAGGGAGGGGGGCACAGATACGCAGTATTTT
. | TRBJ2-1 | . | TRBV15 | CATSGKDEQFF | TGTGCCACCAGCGGTAAGGATGAGCAGTTCTTC
. | TRBJ1-1 | . | TRBV29-1 | CSVEDFGSDVTNTEAFF | TGCAGCGTTGAAGATTTTGGATCAGACGTTACGAACACTGAAGCTTTCTTT
. | TRBJ2-1 | . | TRBV4-1 | CASSQEDSRPGNEQFF | TGCGCCAGCAGCCAAGAGGACAGTCGACCGGGCAATGAGCAGTTCTTC
TRBD1 | TRBJ1-2 | . | TRBV20-1 | CSAKAGQGYRIGYTF | TGCAGTGCTAAGGCGGGACAGGGCTACCGGATAGGCTACACCTTC
. | TRBJ2-1 | . | TRBV19 | CASSITIASSYNEQFF | TGTGCCAGTAGTATAACCATAGCGAGCTCCTACAATGAGCAGTTCTTC
. | TRBJ1-2 | . | TRBV9 | CASRAPPYGYTF | TGTGCCAGCAGGGCACCCCCTTATGGCTACACCTTC
TRBD1 | TRBJ1-5 | . | TRBV11-2 | CASSLGQGAHQPQHF | TGTGCCAGCAGCTTGGGACAGGGGGCACATCAGCCCCAGCATTTT
. | TRBJ1-2 | . | TRBV10-3 | CAIGDNRYGYTF | TGTGCCATCGGGGACAACCGCTATGGCTACACCTTC
. | TRBJ1-5 | . | TRBV12-3/TRBV12-4 | CASSSGYNQPQHF | TGTGCCAGCAGTTCTGGGTACAATCAGCCCCAGCATTTT
. | TRBJ1-6 | . | TRBV27 | CASSPDSYNSPLHF | TGTGCCAGCAGTCCGGACAGTTATAATTCACCCCTCCACTTT
. | TRBJ2-1 | . | TRBV6-6 | CASSYGKGSSYNEQFF | TGTGCCAGCAGTTACGGGAAGGGGAGCTCCTACAATGAGCAGTTCTTC
. | TRBJ2-7 | once | TRBV7-9 | CASSPLGQGSYEQYF | TGTGCCAGCAGCCCTCTTGGGCAGGGGTCCTACGAGCAGTACTTC
. | TRBJ1-1 | . | TRBV7-2 | CASSLRDPWTAGTEAFF | TGTGCCAGCAGCTTAAGGGACCCTTGGACAGCCGGGACTGAAGCTTTCTTT
TRBD1 | TRBJ2-5 | . | TRBV25-1 | CASSEGQGEETQYF | TGTGCCAGCAGTGAGGGACAGGGGGAAGAGACCCAGTACTTC
. | TRBJ2-1 | . | TRBV20-1 | CSANRDEQFF | TGCAGTGCTAATAGGGATGAGCAGTTCTTC
. | TRBJ2-3 | . | TRBV28 | CASSPRPEDTQYF | TGTGCCAGCAGTCCCCGACCCGAAGATACGCAGTATTTT
. | TRBJ1-2 | . | TRBV30 | CAWSGSWGASYGYTF | TGTGCCTGGAGTGGAAGTTGGGGGGCGAGCTATGGCTACACCTTC
TRBD2 | TRBJ2-1 | . | TRBV19 | CASSIGREASEQFF | TGTGCCAGTAGTATAGGGCGGGAGGCTTCTGAGCAGTTCTTC
TRBD2 | TRBJ2-1 | . | TRBV6-5 | CASSPLAGAYNEQFF | TGTGCCAGCAGCCCACTAGCGGGAGCTTATAATGAGCAGTTCTTC
. | TRBJ2-1 | . | TRBV4-2 | CASSGFSYNEQFF | TGTGCCAGCAGCGGATTTTCATACAATGAGCAGTTCTTC